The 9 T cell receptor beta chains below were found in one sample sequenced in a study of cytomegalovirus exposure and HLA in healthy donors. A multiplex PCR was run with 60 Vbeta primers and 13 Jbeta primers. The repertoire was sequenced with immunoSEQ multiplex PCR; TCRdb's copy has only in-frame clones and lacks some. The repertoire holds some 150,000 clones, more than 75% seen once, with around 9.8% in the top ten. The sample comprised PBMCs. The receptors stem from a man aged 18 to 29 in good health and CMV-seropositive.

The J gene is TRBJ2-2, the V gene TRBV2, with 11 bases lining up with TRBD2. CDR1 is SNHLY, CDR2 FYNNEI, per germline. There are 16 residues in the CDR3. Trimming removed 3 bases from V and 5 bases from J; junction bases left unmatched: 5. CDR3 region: CASSETSGTETGELFF. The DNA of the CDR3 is TGTGCCAGCAGTGAGACTAGCGGGACCGAGACCGGGGAGCTGTTTTTT. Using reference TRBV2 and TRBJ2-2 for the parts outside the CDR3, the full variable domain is EPEVTQTPSHQVTQMGQEVILRCVPISNHLYFYWYRQILGQKVEFLVSFYNNEISEKSEIFDDQFSVERPDGSNFTLKIRSTKLEDSAMYFCASSETSGTETGELFFGEGSRLTVL.

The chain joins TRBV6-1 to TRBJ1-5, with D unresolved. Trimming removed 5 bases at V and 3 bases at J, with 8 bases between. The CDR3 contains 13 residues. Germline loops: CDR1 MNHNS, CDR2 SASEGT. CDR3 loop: CASSIRDNQPQHF. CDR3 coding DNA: TGTGCCAGCAGTATACGGGACAATCAGCCCCAGCATTTT.

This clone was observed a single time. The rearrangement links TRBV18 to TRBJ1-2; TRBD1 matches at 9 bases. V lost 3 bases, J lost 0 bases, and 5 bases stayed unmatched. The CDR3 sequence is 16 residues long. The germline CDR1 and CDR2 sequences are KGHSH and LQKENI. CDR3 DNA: TGTGCCAGCTCACCCCGGACAGGGGATACTAACTATGGCTACACCTTC. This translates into CASSPRTGDTNYGYTF. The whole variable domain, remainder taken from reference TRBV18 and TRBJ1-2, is NAGVMQNPRHLVRRRGQEARLRCSPMKGHSHVYWYRQLPEEGLKFMVYLQKENIIDESGMPKERFSAEFPKEGPSILRIQQVVRGDSAAYFCASSPRTGDTNYGYTFGSGTRLTVV.

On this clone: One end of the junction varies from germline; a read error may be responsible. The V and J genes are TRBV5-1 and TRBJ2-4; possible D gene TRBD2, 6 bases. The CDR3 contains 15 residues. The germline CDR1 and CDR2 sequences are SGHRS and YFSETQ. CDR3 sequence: CASSLAGATKNSQYF. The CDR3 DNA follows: TGCGCCAGCAGCTTGGCGGGAGCGACCAAAAACAGTCAGTACTTC.

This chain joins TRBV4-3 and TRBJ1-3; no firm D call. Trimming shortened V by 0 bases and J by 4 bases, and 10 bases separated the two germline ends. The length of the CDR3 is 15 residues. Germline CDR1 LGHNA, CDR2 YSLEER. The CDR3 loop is CASSQDIGAGNTIYF. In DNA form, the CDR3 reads TGCGCCAGCAGCCAAGATATCGGTGCCGGAAACACCATATATTTT.

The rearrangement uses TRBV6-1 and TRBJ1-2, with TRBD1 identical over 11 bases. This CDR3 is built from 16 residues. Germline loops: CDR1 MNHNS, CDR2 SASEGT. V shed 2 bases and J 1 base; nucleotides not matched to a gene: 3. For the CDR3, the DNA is TGTGCCAGCAGTGAACTTGGGACAGGGGGTAACTATGGCTACACCTTC. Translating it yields CASSELGTGGNYGYTF.

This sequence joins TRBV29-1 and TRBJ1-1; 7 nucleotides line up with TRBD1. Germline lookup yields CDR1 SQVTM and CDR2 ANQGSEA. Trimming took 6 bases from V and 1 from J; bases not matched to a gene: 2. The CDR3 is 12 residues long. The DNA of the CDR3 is TGCAGCGTCGGGACAGCGAACACTGAAGCTTTCTTT. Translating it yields CSVGTANTEAFF.

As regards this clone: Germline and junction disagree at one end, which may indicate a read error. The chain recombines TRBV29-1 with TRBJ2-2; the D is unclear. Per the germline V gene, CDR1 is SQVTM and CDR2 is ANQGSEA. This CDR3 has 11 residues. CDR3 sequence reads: CSGEDAGELFF. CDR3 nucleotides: TGCAGCGGTGAAGACGCCGGGGAGCTGTTTTTT.

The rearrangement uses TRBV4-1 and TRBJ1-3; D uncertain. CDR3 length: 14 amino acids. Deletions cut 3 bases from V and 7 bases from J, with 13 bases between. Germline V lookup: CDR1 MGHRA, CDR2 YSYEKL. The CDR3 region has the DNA TGCGCCAGCAGCCACGAGGGCCTTAGTAACACCATATATTTT. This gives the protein CASSHEGLSNTIYF.